A selection of T cell receptor beta chains follows, all from one sample in a study of Graves' ophthalmopathy and Graves' hyperthyroidism. TCRdb passed the multiplex PCR reads through MiXCR, listing each CDR3 protein once. The sample lists about 48,000 distinct CDR3 sequences; over 40% were seen once. The sequenced material came from peripheral blood. The source of these receptors is an adult man with Graves' ophthalmopathy. The CDR3 runs from the conserved cysteine through the conserved F or W. A D gene is named only where the DNA matches it firmly. Expanded clones get a size class; other rows say once, few or many, or leave the size out.

many	TRBV6-5	TRBJ2-6	TRBD1	CASSFTGTGGAGANVLTF	TGTGCCAGCAGTTTTACCGGGACAGGGGGAGCTGGGGCCAACGTCCTGACTTTC
few	TRBV7-8	TRBJ2-7	TRBD1	CASSFGTGYEQYF	TGTGCCAGCAGCTTCGGGACAGGCTACGAGCAGTACTTC
-	TRBV3-1	TRBJ1-2	-	CASSHRPGDYGYTF	TGTGCCAGCAGCCACCGACCGGGAGACTATGGCTACACCTTC
many	TRBV3-1	TRBJ2-7	-	CASSQGGEAYF	TGTGCCAGCAGCCAAGGAGGGGAGGCATACTTC
many	TRBV20-1	TRBJ1-1	-	CSAQGSQETEAFF	TGCAGTGCGCAGGGTTCTCAAGAGACTGAAGCTTTCTTT
-	TRBV6-5	TRBJ1-2	-	CASSSGGEGYGYTF	TGTGCCAGCAGTTCCGGGGGGGAGGGCTATGGCTACACCTTC
-	TRBV20-1	TRBJ2-7	TRBD1	CSASEDRGGQYF	TGCAGTGCTAGTGAAGACAGGGGCGGGCAGTACTTC
many	TRBV2	TRBJ1-6	-	CASSEGGSYNSPLHF	TGTGCCAGCAGTGAAGGGGGCTCCTATAATTCACCCCTCCACTTT
many	TRBV7-9	TRBJ2-7	-	CASSLEPEQSSYEQYF	TGTGCCAGCAGCTTAGAGCCGGAACAGAGTTCCTACGAGCAGTACTTC
-	TRBV15	TRBJ2-7	-	CATSTQARNYEQYF	TGTGCCACCAGCACTCAGGCCAGGAACTACGAGCAGTACTTC
once	TRBV29-1	TRBJ2-2	-	CSVMEWETGELFF	TGCAGCGTAATGGAGTGGGAGACCGGGGAGCTGTTTTTT
many	TRBV4-2	TRBJ2-6	-	CASSHKPQGGANVLTF	TGTGCCAGCAGCCACAAACCCCAGGGGGGGGCCAACGTCCTGACTTTC
medium-sized	TRBV9	TRBJ1-6	-	CASSVSGSPLHF	TGTGCCAGCAGCGTGAGCGGTTCACCCCTCCACTTT
many	TRBV19	TRBJ1-4	-	CASSIVYSNEKLFF	TGTGCCAGTAGTATAGTTTACAGTAATGAAAAACTGTTTTTT
few	TRBV6-2/TRBV6-3	TRBJ2-4	-	CASSYSESTKNIQYF	TGTGCCAGCAGTTACTCTGAATCGACTAAAAACATTCAGTACTTC
many	TRBV5-1	TRBJ1-3	-	CASSRQQGSGNTIYF	TGCGCCAGCAGCCGACAACAGGGTTCTGGAAACACCATATATTTT
-	TRBV29-1	TRBJ2-1	-	CSPGRSYNEQFF	TGCAGCCCGGGAAGATCCTACAATGAGCAGTTCTTC
-	TRBV7-2	TRBJ2-5	-	CASSRSVGQIQETQYF	TGTGCCAGCAGCCGGTCGGTCGGGCAGATACAAGAGACCCAGTACTTC
medium-sized	TRBV2	TRBJ2-5	-	CASSVNNQETQYF	TGTGCCAGCAGTGTTAACAACCAAGAGACCCAGTACTTC
many	TRBV18	TRBJ1-2	-	CASSPRGDGYTF	TGTGCCAGCTCACCACGGGGGGATGGCTACACCTTC
-	TRBV6-5	TRBJ2-1	-	CASRTIRSGKAHNEQFF	TGTGCCAGCAGAACGATAAGGTCCGGGAAAGCCCACAATGAGCAGTTCTTC
many	TRBV18	TRBJ1-2	-	CASSPPSGKDGYTF	TGTGCCAGCTCACCACCGTCAGGGAAGGATGGCTACACCTTC
-	TRBV5-1	TRBJ2-3	-	CASSLTGPSTDTQYF	TGCGCCAGCAGTTTGACTGGGCCGAGCACAGATACGCAGTATTTT
-	TRBV5-6	TRBJ1-6	-	CASSLESRGGGSPLHF	TGTGCCAGCAGCTTGGAGTCGCGGGGGGGCGGTTCACCCCTCCACTTT
-	TRBV5-1	TRBJ1-3	-	CASSLRWGAGNTIYF	TGCGCCAGCAGCTTGAGATGGGGGGCTGGAAACACCATATATTTT
many	TRBV9	TRBJ2-2	TRBD2	CASSRSGRVDTGELFF	TGTGCCAGCAGTAGGAGCGGGAGGGTCGACACCGGGGAGCTGTTTTTT
-	TRBV2	TRBJ1-1	-	CAIRGGGPNTEAFF	TGTGCCATCAGGGGAGGGGGTCCGAACACTGAAGCTTTCTTT
-	TRBV12-3/TRBV12-4	TRBJ2-3	-	CASSLGADTQYF	TGTGCCAGCAGCTTAGGGGCAGATACGCAGTATTTT
-	TRBV20-1	TRBJ2-7	-	CSATRDGSYEQYF	TGCAGTGCTACCAGGGACGGATCCTACGAGCAGTACTTC
many	TRBV27	TRBJ1-2	-	CASSLSGADGYTF	TGTGCCAGCAGTTTGTCAGGGGCAGATGGCTACACCTTC
-	TRBV7-2	TRBJ2-1	TRBD1	CASSFWDRSSYNEQFF	TGTGCCAGCAGCTTTTGGGACAGGAGCTCCTACAATGAGCAGTTCTTC
medium-sized	TRBV20-1	TRBJ2-7	TRBD1	CSASRTGDYEQYF	TGCAGTGCTAGTCGTACAGGGGACTACGAGCAGTACTTC
-	TRBV10-3	TRBJ2-2	-	CASSGSSDTGELFF	TGTGCCAGCAGTGGGTCTAGTGACACCGGGGAGCTGTTTTTT
few	TRBV28	TRBJ2-6	-	CASRKPSGSVANVLTF	TGTGCCAGCAGAAAACCTTCAGGGTCGGTGGCCAACGTCCTGACTTTC
few	TRBV20-1	TRBJ2-3	TRBD2	CSASTLAGVDTQYF	TGCAGTGCTAGTACGCTAGCGGGAGTCGATACGCAGTATTTT
-	TRBV20-1	TRBJ2-5	-	CSAGLHQETQYF	TGCAGTGCCGGACTACACCAAGAGACCCAGTACTTC
medium-sized	TRBV2	TRBJ2-1	TRBD2	CAIQTSGEYNEQFF	TGTGCCATACAGACTAGCGGGGAGTACAATGAGCAGTTCTTC
-	TRBV7-8	TRBJ2-1	-	CASSLIRRGEGRYNEQFF	TGTGCCAGCAGCCTAATCCGCAGGGGGGAGGGCCGCTACAATGAGCAGTTCTTC
-	TRBV2	TRBJ1-5	-	CASGREAGNQPQHF	TGTGCCAGCGGAAGGGAGGCTGGCAATCAGCCCCAGCATTTT
-	TRBV10-3	TRBJ2-1	TRBD2	CAISESSGGVGHNEQFF	TGTGCCATCAGTGAGTCTAGCGGGGGGGTGGGCCACAATGAGCAGTTCTTC
-	TRBV5-1	TRBJ1-6	-	CASSLGPGRESPLHF	TGCGCCAGCAGCTTGGGACCGGGGAGGGAGTCACCCCTCCACTTT
-	TRBV7-2	TRBJ2-1	TRBD1	CASSPTGQGYEQFF	TGTGCCAGCAGCCCGACGGGACAGGGCTATGAGCAGTTCTTC